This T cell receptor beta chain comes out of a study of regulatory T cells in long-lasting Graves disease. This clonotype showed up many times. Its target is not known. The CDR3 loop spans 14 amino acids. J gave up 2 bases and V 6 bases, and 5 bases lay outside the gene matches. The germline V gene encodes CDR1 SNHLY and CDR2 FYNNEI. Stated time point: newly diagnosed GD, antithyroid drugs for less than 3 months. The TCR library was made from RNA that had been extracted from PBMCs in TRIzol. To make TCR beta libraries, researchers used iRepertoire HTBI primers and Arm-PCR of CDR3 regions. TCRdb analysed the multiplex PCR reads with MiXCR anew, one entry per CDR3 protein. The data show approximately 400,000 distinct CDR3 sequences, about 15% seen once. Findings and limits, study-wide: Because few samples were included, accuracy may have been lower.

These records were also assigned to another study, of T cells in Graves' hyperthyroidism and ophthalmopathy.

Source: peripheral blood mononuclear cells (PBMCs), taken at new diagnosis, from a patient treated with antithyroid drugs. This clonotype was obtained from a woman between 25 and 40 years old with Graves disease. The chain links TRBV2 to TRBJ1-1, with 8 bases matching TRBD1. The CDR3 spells CASSEQGGNTEAFF. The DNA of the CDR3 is TGTGCCAGCAGCGAACAGGGGGGCAACACTGAAGCTTTCTTT.